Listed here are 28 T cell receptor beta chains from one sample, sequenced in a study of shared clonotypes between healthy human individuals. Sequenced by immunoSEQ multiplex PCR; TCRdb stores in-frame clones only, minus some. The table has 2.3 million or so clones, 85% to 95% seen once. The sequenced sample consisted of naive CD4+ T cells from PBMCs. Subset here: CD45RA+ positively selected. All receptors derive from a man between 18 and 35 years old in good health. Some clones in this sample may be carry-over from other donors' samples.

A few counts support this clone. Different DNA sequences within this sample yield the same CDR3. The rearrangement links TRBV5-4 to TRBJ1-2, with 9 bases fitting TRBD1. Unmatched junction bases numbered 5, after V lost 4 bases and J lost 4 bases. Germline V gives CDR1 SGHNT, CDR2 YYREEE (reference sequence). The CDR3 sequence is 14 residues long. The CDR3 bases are TGTGCCAGCAGCCCGGGACAGGGCGTCTATGGCTACACCTTC. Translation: CASSPGQGVYGYTF. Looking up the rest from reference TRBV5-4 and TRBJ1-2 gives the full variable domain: ETGVTQSPTHLIKTRGQQVTLRCSSQSGHNTVSWYQQALGQGPQFIFQYYREEENGRGNFPPRFSGLQFPNYSSELNVNALELDDSALYLCASSPGQGVYGYTFGSGTRLTVV.

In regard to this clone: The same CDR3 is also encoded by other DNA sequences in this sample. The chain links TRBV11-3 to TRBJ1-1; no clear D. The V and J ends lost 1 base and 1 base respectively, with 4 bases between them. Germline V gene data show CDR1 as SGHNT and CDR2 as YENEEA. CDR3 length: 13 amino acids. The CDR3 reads CASSLGPNTEAFF. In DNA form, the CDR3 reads TGTGCCAGCAGCTTAGGCCCGAACACTGAAGCTTTCTTT.

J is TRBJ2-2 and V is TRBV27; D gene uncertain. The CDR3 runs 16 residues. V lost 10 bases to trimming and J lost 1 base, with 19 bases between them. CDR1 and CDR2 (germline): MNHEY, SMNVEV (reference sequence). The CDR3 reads CATAPGYNKNTGELFF. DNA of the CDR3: TGTGCCACAGCCCCCGGGTATAACAAGAACACCGGGGAGCTGTTTTTT.

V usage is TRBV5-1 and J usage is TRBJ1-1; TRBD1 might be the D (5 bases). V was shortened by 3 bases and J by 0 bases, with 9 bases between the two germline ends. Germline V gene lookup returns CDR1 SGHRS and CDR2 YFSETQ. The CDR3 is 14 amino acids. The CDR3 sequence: CASSSGLMNTEAFF. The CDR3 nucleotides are TGCGCCAGCAGCTCGGGACTCATGAACACTGAAGCTTTCTTT. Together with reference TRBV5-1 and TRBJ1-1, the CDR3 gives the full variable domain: KAGVTQTPRYLIKTRGQQVTLSCSPISGHRSVSWYQQTPGQGLQFLFEYFSETQRNKGNFPGRFSGRQFSNSRSEMNVSTLELGDSALYLCASSSGLMNTEAFFGQGTRLTVV.

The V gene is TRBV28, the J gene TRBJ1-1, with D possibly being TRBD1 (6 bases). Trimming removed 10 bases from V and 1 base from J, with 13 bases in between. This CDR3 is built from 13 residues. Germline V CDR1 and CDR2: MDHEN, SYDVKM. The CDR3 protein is CATVTGRNTEAFF. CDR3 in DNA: TGTGCCACCGTCACAGGGAGGAACACTGAAGCTTTCTTT. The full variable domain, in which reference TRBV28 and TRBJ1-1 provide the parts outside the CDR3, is DVKVTQSSRYLVKRTGEKVFLECVQDMDHENMFWYRQDPGLGLRLIYFSYDVKMKEKGDIPEGYSVSREKKERFSLILESASTNQTSMYLCATVTGRNTEAFFGQGTRLTVV.

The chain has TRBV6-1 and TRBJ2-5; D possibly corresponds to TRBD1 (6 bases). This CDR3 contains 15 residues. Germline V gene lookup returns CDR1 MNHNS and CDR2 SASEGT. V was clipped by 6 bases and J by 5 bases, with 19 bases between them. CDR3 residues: CASSHTPRGFETQYF. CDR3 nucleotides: TGTGCCAGCAGCCACACTCCTAGGGGGTTCGAGACCCAGTACTTC.

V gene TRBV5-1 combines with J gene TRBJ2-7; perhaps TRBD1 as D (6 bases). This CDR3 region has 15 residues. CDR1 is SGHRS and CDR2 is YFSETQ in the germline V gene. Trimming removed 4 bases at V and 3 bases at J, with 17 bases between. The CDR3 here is CASSPDSGRGYEQYF. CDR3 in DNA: TGCGCCAGCAGCCCGGATTCGGGCAGGGGCTACGAGCAGTACTTC.

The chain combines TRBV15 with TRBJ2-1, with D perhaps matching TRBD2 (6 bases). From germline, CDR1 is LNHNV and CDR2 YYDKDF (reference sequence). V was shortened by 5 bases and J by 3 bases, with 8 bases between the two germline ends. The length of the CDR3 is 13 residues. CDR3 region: CATSRSGYNEQFF. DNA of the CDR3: TGTGCCACCAGCCGTAGCGGCTACAATGAGCAGTTCTTC.

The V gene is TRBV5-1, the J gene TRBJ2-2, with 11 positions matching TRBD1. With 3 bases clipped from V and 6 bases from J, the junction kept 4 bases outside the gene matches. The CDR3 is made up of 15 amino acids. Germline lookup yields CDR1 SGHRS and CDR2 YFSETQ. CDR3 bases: TGCGCCAGCAGCTGGACAGGGGGCGAACCCGGGGAGCTGTTTTTT. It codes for CASSWTGGEPGELFF.

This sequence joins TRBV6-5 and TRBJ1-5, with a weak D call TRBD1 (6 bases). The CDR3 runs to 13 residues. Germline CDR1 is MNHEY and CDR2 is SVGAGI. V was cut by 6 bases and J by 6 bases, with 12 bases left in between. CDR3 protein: CASSKGESQPQHF. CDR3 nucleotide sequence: TGTGCCAGCAGCAAGGGGGAGAGTCAGCCCCAGCATTTT.

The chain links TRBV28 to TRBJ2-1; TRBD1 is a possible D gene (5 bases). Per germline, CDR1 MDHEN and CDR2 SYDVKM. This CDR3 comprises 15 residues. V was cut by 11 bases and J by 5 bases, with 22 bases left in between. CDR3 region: CALVIWGLSDNEQFF. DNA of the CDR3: TGTGCCTTGGTGATATGGGGCTTATCAGACAATGAGCAGTTCTTC.

CDR3 DNA: TGTGCCAGCAGTGAAGGACGGGAGGGTTGGGGAAAACTGTTTTTT. Its protein is CASSEGREGWGKLFF. This sequence joins TRBV6-1 and TRBJ1-4; no clear D. Germline-derived CDR1 and CDR2 are MNHNS and SASEGT. V lost 1 base, J lost 10 bases, and 16 bases lay in between. The CDR3 runs 15 residues.

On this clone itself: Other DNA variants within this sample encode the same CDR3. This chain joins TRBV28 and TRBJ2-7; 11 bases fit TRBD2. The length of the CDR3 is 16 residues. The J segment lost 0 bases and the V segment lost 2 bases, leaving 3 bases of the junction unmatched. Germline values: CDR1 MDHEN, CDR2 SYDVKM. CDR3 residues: CASSLSGTSGSYEQYF. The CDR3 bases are TGTGCCAGCAGTTTAAGTGGGACTAGCGGCTCCTACGAGCAGTACTTC.

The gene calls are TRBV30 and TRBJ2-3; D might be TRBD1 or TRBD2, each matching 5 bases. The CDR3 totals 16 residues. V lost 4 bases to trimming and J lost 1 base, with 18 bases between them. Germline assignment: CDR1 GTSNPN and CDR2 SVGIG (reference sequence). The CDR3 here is CAWTPRGTARTDTQYF. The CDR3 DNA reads TGTGCCTGGACCCCGCGAGGGACGGCCCGCACAGATACGCAGTATTTT.

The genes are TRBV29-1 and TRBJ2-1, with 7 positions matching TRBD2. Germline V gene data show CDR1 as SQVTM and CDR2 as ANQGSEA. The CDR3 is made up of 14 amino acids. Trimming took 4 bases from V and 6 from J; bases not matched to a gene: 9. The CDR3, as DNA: TGCAGCGTTGGGCAACGACTAGCCTTCAATGAGCAGTTCTTC. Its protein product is CSVGQRLAFNEQFF.

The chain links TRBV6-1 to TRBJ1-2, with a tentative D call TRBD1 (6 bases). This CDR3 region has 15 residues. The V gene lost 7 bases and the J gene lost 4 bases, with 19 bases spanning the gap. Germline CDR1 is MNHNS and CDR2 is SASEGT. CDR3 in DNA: TGTGCCAGCACCCCGCAGGGACAACGGGGCTATGGCTACACCTTC. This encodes CASTPQGQRGYGYTF.

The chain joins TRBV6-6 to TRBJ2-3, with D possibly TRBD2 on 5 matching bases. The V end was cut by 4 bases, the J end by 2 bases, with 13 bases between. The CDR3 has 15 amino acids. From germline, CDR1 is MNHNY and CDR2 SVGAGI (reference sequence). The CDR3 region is CASSWVRGSTDTQYF. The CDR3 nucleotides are TGTGCCAGCAGTTGGGTCCGGGGTTCCACAGATACGCAGTATTTT.

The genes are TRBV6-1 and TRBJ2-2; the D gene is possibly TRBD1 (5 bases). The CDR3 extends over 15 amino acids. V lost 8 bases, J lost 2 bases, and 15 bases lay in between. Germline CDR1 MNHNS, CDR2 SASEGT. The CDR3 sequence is CASSALQGNTGELFF. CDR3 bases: TGTGCCAGCTCGGCCCTTCAGGGAAACACCGGGGAGCTGTTTTTT.

The CDR3 reads CASSESRDRATNTEAFF. The CDR3 DNA sequence: TGTGCCAGCAGCGAGAGCCGGGACAGGGCGACGAACACTGAAGCTTTCTTT. J is TRBJ1-1 and V is TRBV9, with TRBD1 matching 9 bases. V dropped 3 bases and J dropped 1; count of bases not matched to a gene: 10. The CDR3 consists of 17 residues. Germline lookup yields CDR1 SGDLS and CDR2 YYNGEE.

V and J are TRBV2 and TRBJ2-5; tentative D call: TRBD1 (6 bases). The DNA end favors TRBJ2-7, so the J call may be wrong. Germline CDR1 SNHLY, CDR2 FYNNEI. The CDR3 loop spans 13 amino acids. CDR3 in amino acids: CASSYRETYEQYF. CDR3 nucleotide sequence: TGTGCCAGCAGTTACAGGGAGACCTACGAGCAGTACTTC.

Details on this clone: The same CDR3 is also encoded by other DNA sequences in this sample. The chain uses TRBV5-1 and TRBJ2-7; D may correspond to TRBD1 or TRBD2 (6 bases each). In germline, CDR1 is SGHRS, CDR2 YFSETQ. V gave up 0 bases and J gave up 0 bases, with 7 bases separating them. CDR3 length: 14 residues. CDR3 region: CASSLEGGSYEQYF. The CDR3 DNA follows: TGCGCCAGCAGCTTGGAGGGGGGCTCCTACGAGCAGTACTTC.

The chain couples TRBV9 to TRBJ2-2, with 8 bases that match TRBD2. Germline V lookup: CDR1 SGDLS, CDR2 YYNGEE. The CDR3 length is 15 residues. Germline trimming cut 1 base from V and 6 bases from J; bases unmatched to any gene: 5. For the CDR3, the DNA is TGTGCCAGCAGCGTATTCGGGGGGGCCCCCGGGGAGCTGTTTTTT. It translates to CASSVFGGAPGELFF.

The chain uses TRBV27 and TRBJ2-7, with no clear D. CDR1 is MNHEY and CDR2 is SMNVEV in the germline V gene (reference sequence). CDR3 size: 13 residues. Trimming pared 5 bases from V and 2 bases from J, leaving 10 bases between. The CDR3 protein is CASSKGYPYEQYF. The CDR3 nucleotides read TGTGCCAGCAGTAAGGGCTACCCCTACGAGCAGTACTTC.

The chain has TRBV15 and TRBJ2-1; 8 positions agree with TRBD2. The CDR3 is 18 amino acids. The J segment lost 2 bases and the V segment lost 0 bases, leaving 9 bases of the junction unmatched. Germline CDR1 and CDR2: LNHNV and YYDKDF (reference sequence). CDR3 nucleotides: TGTGCCACCAGCAGAGACTGGGTGGCGGGAGGCCCCTACAATGAGCAGTTCTTC. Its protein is CATSRDWVAGGPYNEQFF.

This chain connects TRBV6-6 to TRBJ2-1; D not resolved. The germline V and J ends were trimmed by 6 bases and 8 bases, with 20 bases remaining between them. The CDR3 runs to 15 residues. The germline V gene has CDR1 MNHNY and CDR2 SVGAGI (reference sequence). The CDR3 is CASSAWVAPRYEQFF. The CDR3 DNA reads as TGTGCCAGCAGCGCCTGGGTAGCCCCACGTTATGAGCAGTTCTTC.

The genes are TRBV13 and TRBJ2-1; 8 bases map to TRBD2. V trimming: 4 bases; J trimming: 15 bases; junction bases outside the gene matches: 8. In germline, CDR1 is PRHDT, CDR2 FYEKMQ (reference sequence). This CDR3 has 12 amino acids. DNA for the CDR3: TGTGCCAGCAGCTCCCGGGAGGGAGGGCGGTTCTTC. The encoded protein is CASSSREGGRFF.

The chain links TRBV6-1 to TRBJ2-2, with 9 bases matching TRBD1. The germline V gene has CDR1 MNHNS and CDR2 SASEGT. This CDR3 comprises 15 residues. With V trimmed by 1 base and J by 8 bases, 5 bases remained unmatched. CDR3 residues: CASSEVRQGVGELFF. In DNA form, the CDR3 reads TGTGCCAGCAGTGAAGTCCGACAGGGGGTAGGGGAGCTGTTTTTT.

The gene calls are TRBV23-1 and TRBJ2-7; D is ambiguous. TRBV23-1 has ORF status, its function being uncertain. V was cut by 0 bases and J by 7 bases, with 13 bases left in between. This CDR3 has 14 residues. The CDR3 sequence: CASSQSLDTWEQYF. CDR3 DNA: TGCGCCAGCAGTCAATCTCTCGATACCTGGGAGCAGTACTTC.